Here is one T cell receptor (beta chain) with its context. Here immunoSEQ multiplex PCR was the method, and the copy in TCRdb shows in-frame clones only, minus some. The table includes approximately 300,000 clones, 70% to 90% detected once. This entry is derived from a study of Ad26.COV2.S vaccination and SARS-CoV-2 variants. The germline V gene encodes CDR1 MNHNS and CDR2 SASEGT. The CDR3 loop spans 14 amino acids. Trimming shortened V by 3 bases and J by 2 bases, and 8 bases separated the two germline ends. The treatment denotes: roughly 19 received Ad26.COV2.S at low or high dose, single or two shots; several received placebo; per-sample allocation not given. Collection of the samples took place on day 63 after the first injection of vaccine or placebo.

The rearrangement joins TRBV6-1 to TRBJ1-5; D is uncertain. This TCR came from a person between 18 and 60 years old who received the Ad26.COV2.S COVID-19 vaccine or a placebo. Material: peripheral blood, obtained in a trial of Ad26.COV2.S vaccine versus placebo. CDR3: CASSDNPGNQPQHF. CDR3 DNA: TGTGCCAGCAGTGATAATCCGGGCAATCAGCCCCAGCATTTT.